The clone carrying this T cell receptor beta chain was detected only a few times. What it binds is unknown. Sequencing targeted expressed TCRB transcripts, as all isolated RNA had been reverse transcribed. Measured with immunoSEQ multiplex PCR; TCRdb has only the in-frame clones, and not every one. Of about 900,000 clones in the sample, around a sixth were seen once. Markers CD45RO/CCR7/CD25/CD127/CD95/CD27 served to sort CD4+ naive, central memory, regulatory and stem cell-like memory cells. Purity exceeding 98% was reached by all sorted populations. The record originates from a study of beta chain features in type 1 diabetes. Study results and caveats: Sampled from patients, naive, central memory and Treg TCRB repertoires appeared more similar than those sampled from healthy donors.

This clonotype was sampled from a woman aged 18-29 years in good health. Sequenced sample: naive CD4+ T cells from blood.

CDR3 sequence reads: CASSGPGRETQYF. In DNA, the CDR3 is TGTGCCAGCAGTGGTCCCGGAAGGGAGACCCAGTACTTC. This chain uses TRBV11-2 with TRBJ2-5; D gene unclear. Germline CDR1 is SGHAT and CDR2 is FQNNGV. This CDR3 is 13 amino acids long. V was trimmed by 6 bases and J by 5 bases, leaving 13 bases between them.